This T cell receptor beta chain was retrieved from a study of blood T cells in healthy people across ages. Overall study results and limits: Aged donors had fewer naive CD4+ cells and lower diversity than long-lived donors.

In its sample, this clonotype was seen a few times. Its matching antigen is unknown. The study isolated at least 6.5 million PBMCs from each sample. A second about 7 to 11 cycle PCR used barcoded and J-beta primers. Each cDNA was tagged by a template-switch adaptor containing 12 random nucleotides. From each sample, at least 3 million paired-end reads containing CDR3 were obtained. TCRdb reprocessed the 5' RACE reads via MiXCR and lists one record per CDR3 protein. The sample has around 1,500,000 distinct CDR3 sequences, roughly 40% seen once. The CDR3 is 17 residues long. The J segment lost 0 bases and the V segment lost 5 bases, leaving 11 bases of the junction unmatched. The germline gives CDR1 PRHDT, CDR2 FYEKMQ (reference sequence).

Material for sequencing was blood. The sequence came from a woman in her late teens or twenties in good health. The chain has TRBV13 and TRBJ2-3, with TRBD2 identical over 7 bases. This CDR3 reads CASSPYLLATSTDTQYF. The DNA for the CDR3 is TGTGCCAGCAGCCCCTACCTACTAGCGACTAGCACAGATACGCAGTATTTT.